The following is a TCR beta chain sequence with its context. Its antigen is unidentified. This specimen belongs to a study of shared clonotypes between healthy human individuals. The study, taken as a whole, reports: Clonotypes shared by all four donors outscored non-shared clonotypes in generation probability. Measured sharing among donors was expected to vary with sequencing depth.

The CDR3 totals 11 residues. Trimming took off 1 base at V and 15 bases at J, with 10 bases between the two ends. CDR1 SGHAT and CDR2 FQNNGV come from the germline V gene. CD45RO+ cells went into CD8 memory alongside CCR7-negative CD45RA+ TemRA cells. For sorted subsets, about 0.2 ug DNA per replicate equaled about 27,000 T cell genomes. This table comes from immunoSEQ multiplex PCR, and its TCRdb copy is limited to in-frame clones, with some not included. The profile shows fewer than 850,000 clones, around 91% of them singletons. The rearrangement links TRBV11-2 to TRBJ2-1; D unresolved. Specimen: memory CD8+ T cells from PBMCs. Documented subset: CD45RO+ cells pooled with CCR7-negative TemRA cells. This TCR was recovered from a man younger than 35 in good health. Some clones in this sample may be carry-over from other donors' samples. The CDR3 nucleotides are TGTGCCAGCAGCTTAGGCCATATGTGGTTCTTC. Translation gives CASSLGHMWFF.